This T cell receptor beta chain was obtained from a study of cytomegalovirus exposure and HLA in healthy donors. Study conclusions and caveats: Specificity for CMV antigens was confirmed in vitro for three of the CMV-associated chains. Overall, approximately 180 TCR beta chains were annotated as cytomegalovirus-associated. Later examination showed HLA-associated TCR beta chains had greater clonal expansion than equally common others.

PCR used 60 Vbeta primers and 13 Jbeta primers. Profiled with immunoSEQ multiplex PCR; TCRdb holds only in-frame clones, not every one. The sample carries 90,000 to 120,000 clones, approximately 78% recorded once. On this clone itself: Its specificity is unknown.

Germline-derived CDR1 and CDR2 are MNHEY and SVGAGI. CDR3 length equals 15 residues. This sequence joins TRBV6-5 and TRBJ2-5, with a weak D call TRBD2 (5 bases). The DNA end lines up better with TRBJ2-7; the J call may be wrong. The sample consisted of PBMCs. This sequence originates from a woman between 40 and 50 years old in good health and CMV-seronegative. CDR3 sequence: CASRPPTNGVDEQYF. CDR3 bases: TGTGCCAGCAGGCCTCCGACTAACGGAGTAGACGAGCAGTACTTC.